The source of this TCR beta chain is a study of graft-versus-host responses after intestinal transplantation. About the study: Every transplant recipient was induced with anti-thymocyte globulin, then maintained on tacrolimus and steroids for two to four years.

Measured with immunoSEQ multiplex PCR; TCRdb has only the in-frame clones, and not every one. The sample contains around 38,000 clones, around 83% of which appear only once. CDR1 SGHAT and CDR2 FQNNGV come from the germline V gene. This CDR3 region has 14 residues. V lost 5 bases to trimming and J lost 4 bases; unmatched junction nucleotides: 6. Sequenced here: PBMCs, sampled about 1,000 days after transplant. This clonotype was obtained from a human patient who received an intestinal transplant, so some T cells may come from the graft donor. The chain couples TRBV11-2 to TRBJ2-7; 9 bases are shared with TRBD1. CDR3: CASSPSGTGYEQYF. CDR3 DNA: TGTGCCAGCAGCCCCTCCGGGACAGGGTACGAGCAGTACTTC. The full variable domain, completed using reference TRBV11-2 and TRBJ2-7, is EAGVAQSPRYKIIEKRQSVAFWCNPISGHATLYWYQQILGQGPKLLIQFQNNGVVDDSQLPKDRFSAERLKGVDSTLKIQPAKLEDSAVYLCASSPSGTGYEQYFGPGTRLTVT.